These T cell receptor beta chains were read from a single sample in a study of vaccination effects on CD4 cells after COVID-19. No antigen has been assigned to these receptors. Produced via immunoSEQ multiplex PCR; TCRdb's table is partial and in-frame only. The sample lists more than 40,000 clones; 70% to 85% were seen once. The material sequenced was CD4+ T cells from PBMCs cultured with HCoV-NL63 spike peptides, taken before COVID-19 vaccination. The receptor source for this set is a human donor who received a COVID-19 vaccine. Both conserved end residues are part of each CDR3. The order of the fields is J gene, D gene, clone size, V gene, CDR3 protein, CDR3 DNA. D genes are given only for firm matches. Size is omitted from some rows. Given values are once, few, many or a class for expanded clones.

TRBJ2-5,NA,NA,TRBV3-1/TRBV3-2,CASSQDLTAGFVETQYF,TGTGCCAGCAGCCAAGATTTAACGGCAGGGTTCGTGGAGACCCAGTACTTC
TRBJ2-5,NA,once,TRBV5-1,CASSLGTDETQYF,TGCGCCAGCAGCTTGGGGACAGATGAGACCCAGTACTTC
TRBJ1-2,NA,few,TRBV11-2,CASSPEGAYGYTF,TGTGCCAGCAGCCCGGAAGGAGCATATGGCTACACCTTC
TRBJ1-2,NA,NA,TRBV4-1,CASSQRGNYGYTF,TGCGCCAGCAGCCAAAGGGGGAACTATGGCTACACCTTC
TRBJ2-1,NA,NA,TRBV6-5,CASSYSNSNEQFF,TGTGCCAGCAGTTACTCGAATTCTAATGAGCAGTTCTTC
TRBJ2-1,NA,NA,TRBV7-9,CASSLVGGRIAASYNEQFF,TGTGCCAGCAGCTTAGTCGGGGGGCGGATAGCGGCATCTTACAATGAGCAGTTCTTC
TRBJ2-3,TRBD1,few,TRBV3-1/TRBV3-2,CASSQGTGAGTDTQYF,TGTGCCAGCAGCCAAGGGACAGGGGCCGGCACAGATACGCAGTATTTT
TRBJ1-2,TRBD1,NA,TRBV19,CASSAGTGGNYGYTF,TGTGCCAGTAGTGCGGGGACAGGGGGAAACTATGGCTACACCTTC
TRBJ1-2,NA,NA,TRBV5-1,CASSPRGDYGYTF,TGCGCCAGCAGTCCTAGGGGGGACTATGGCTACACCTTC
TRBJ2-5,NA,NA,TRBV18,CASSPGVSEWETQYF,TGTGCCAGCTCACCAGGGGTCTCGGAGTGGGAGACCCAGTACTTC
TRBJ2-3,TRBD1,once,TRBV10-1,CASSVGTGGTDTQYF,TGCGCCAGCAGTGTTGGGACAGGCGGCACAGATACGCAGTATTTT
TRBJ2-6,NA,NA,TRBV5-1,CASNKGVPGANVLTF,TGCGCCAGCAACAAAGGGGTTCCTGGGGCCAACGTCCTGACTTTC
TRBJ2-2,NA,NA,TRBV3-1/TRBV3-2,CASSHKGVGAANTGELFF,TGTGCCAGCAGCCACAAAGGGGTTGGAGCCGCGAACACCGGGGAGCTGTTTTTT
TRBJ2-5,NA,NA,TRBV5-1,CASSSQGPSETQYF,TGCGCCAGCAGCTCACAGGGCCCCTCCGAGACCCAGTACTTC
TRBJ2-2,NA,few,TRBV7-2,CASSPRGTGELFF,TGTGCCAGCAGCCCCAGGGGCACCGGGGAGCTGTTTTTT
TRBJ2-5,NA,NA,TRBV6-5,CASSYPGTQYF,TGTGCCAGCAGTTACCCCGGGACCCAGTACTTC
TRBJ2-4,TRBD2,NA,TRBV5-1,CASSLWGGANIQYF,TGCGCCAGCAGCTTGTGGGGGGGAGCGAACATTCAGTACTTC
TRBJ2-5,NA,once,TRBV24-1,CATSDSHPPQYF,TGTGCCACCAGTGATTCCCATCCCCCCCAGTACTTC
TRBJ1-5,NA,NA,TRBV19,CASSIGRGGDQPQHF,TGTGCCAGTAGTATCGGCAGGGGAGGGGATCAGCCCCAGCATTTT
TRBJ2-3,NA,NA,TRBV5-8,CASPTGIWGRNTDTQYF,TGTGCCAGCCCCACGGGGATTTGGGGGAGGAACACAGATACGCAGTATTTT
TRBJ2-3,NA,NA,TRBV6-5,CASQEWTDTQYF,TGTGCCAGCCAAGAGTGGACAGATACGCAGTATTTT
TRBJ2-1,NA,NA,TRBV24-1,CATSDPPTGSYNEQFF,TGTGCCACCAGTGATCCTCCGACAGGATCTTACAATGAGCAGTTCTTC
TRBJ1-1,TRBD1,NA,TRBV6-6,CASDNKQGKETEAFF,TGTGCCAGCGATAACAAACAGGGGAAAGAAACTGAAGCTTTCTTT
TRBJ2-6,NA,NA,TRBV9,CASSVDTGSYSGANVLTF,TGTGCCAGCAGCGTCGATACAGGGTCATACTCTGGGGCCAACGTCCTGACTTTC
TRBJ1-2,NA,NA,TRBV15,CATSRDRADYGYTF,TGTGCCACCAGCAGAGATCGGGCGGACTATGGCTACACCTTC
TRBJ2-5,NA,NA,TRBV27,CASSLRKGAPQETQYF,TGTGCCAGCAGTTTACGAAAAGGGGCCCCCCAAGAGACCCAGTACTTC
TRBJ1-6,TRBD1,NA,TRBV2,CASSQRTGGNGSPLHF,TGTGCCAGCAGTCAACGGACAGGGGGCAATGGTTCACCCCTCCACTTT
TRBJ2-1,NA,NA,TRBV19,CASSFARYNEQFF,TGTGCCAGTAGTTTCGCCAGATACAATGAGCAGTTCTTC
TRBJ2-3,NA,NA,TRBV7-3,CASSPHLGGGTDTQYF,TGTGCCAGCAGCCCGCACTTAGGGGGGGGCACAGATACGCAGTATTTT
TRBJ2-5,TRBD2,NA,TRBV7-3,CASSLRGSGGETQYF,TGTGCCAGCAGCCTGAGAGGGAGCGGGGGTGAGACCCAGTACTTC
TRBJ2-3,NA,NA,TRBV5-1,CASSLGSTSLGTDTQYF,TGCGCCAGCAGCTTAGGGTCTACTAGCTTGGGCACAGATACGCAGTATTTT
TRBJ2-3,NA,NA,TRBV5-1,CASSSGPYTDTQYF,TGCGCCAGCAGCTCAGGGCCCTACACAGATACGCAGTATTTT
TRBJ1-3,NA,NA,TRBV9,CASSGTAVSGNTIYF,TGTGCCAGCAGCGGAACAGCGGTCTCTGGAAACACCATATATTTT
TRBJ2-5,TRBD2,NA,TRBV7-2,CASSLERGRETQYF,TGTGCCAGCAGCTTAGAGCGGGGGCGGGAGACCCAGTACTTC
TRBJ2-2,TRBD2,NA,TRBV11-2,CASSFLQGGTGELFF,TGTGCCAGCAGCTTCTTGCAGGGAGGGACCGGGGAGCTGTTTTTT
TRBJ1-1,TRBD1,NA,TRBV30,CAWSLGQGVEAFF,TGTGCCTGGAGTTTGGGACAGGGTGTTGAAGCTTTCTTT
TRBJ2-1,NA,NA,TRBV3-1/TRBV3-2,CASSLLNEQFF,TGTGCCAGCAGCCTATTGAATGAGCAGTTCTTC
TRBJ1-4,NA,NA,TRBV28,CASSRGGTNEKLFF,TGTGCCAGCAGCCGGGGAGGGACTAATGAAAAACTGTTTTTT
TRBJ2-4,TRBD2,NA,TRBV4-1,CASSQARPGGLENIQYF,TGCGCCAGCAGCCAAGCGCGTCCGGGGGGGCTGGAGAACATTCAGTACTTC
TRBJ2-3,TRBD1,few,TRBV30,CAWSPGQGTDTQYF,TGTGCCTGGAGTCCGGGACAGGGGACAGATACGCAGTATTTT
TRBJ2-5,TRBD1,NA,TRBV5-1,CASSSTGGYETQYF,TGCGCCAGCAGCTCCACAGGGGGCTACGAGACCCAGTACTTC
TRBJ1-6,TRBD1,few,TRBV18,CASSRTGMNSPLHF,TGTGCCAGCTCACGGACAGGAATGAATTCACCCCTCCACTTT
TRBJ2-6,NA,NA,TRBV6-2/TRBV6-3,CASSPVGSGANVLTF,TGTGCCAGCAGCCCTGTAGGGTCTGGGGCCAACGTCCTGACTTTC
TRBJ2-3,NA,NA,TRBV24-1,CATSDTTGSDTQYF,TGTGCCACCAGTGACACAACAGGGTCAGATACGCAGTATTTT
TRBJ1-2,NA,NA,TRBV30,CAWSVPPAGNYGYTF,TGTGCCTGGAGTGTACCCCCCGCGGGGAACTATGGCTACACCTTC
TRBJ2-5,TRBD1,NA,TRBV3-1/TRBV3-2,CASSPVRGQETQYF,TGTGCCAGCAGCCCCGTCAGGGGGCAAGAGACCCAGTACTTC
TRBJ2-3,NA,NA,TRBV5-5,CASSLTQLGTEDTQYF,TGTGCCAGCAGCCTGACACAGCTAGGGACCGAAGATACGCAGTATTTT
TRBJ1-3,TRBD1,NA,TRBV30,CAWSRTGSGNTIYF,TGTGCCTGGAGTCGGACAGGCTCTGGAAACACCATATATTTT
TRBJ1-4,TRBD1,few,TRBV7-2,CASSPDRGFNEKLFF,TGTGCCAGCAGCCCAGACAGGGGCTTTAATGAAAAACTGTTTTTT
TRBJ1-5,TRBD1,NA,TRBV19,CASSIDRGRYQPQHF,TGTGCCAGTAGCATTGACAGGGGTAGGTATCAGCCCCAGCATTTT
TRBJ2-5,NA,NA,TRBV24-1,CATSDPTVLGETQYF,TGTGCCACCAGTGATCCCACAGTGTTGGGGGAGACCCAGTACTTC